The sequence of this T cell receptor (beta chain) was determined in a study of human T cells and chemical hapten exposure. Looking at the study overall: Donors were sensitized with 2% DPC on the upper inner arm. Study outcomes and limitations: Large CDR3 similarity clusters arose significantly more often from expanded TCRs than from controls.

With regard to this clonotype: Antigen unknown.

V was clipped by 6 bases and J by 1 base, with 12 bases between them. The CDR3 covers 14 residues. TCRdb used MiXCR to reprocess the RACE reads, holding one entry per CDR3 protein. Of about 110,000 distinct CDR3 sequences in the sample, 9.5% to 11% were seen once. The time point: patch test 1, 2 weeks after DPC sensitization. The treatment here: therapeutic diphenylcyclopropenone sensitization with weekly scalp DPC. The sequenced sample was whole blood, obtained in connection with sensitization to the hapten diphenylcyclopropenone (DPC). The receptor comes from a woman aged 40 to 55 with alopecia areata. Some clones in this sample may be carry-over from other donors' samples. The chain links TRBV12-3 or TRBV12-4 to TRBJ1-1, with D possibly matching TRBD1 (5 bases). The DNA for the CDR3 is TGTGCCAGCAGACCCCGAAGGGGGAACACTGAAGCTTTCTTT. This gives the protein CASRPRRGNTEAFF.